These T cell receptor beta chains were read from a single sample in a study of T cell changes during pregnancy in multiple sclerosis. Here immunoSEQ multiplex PCR was the method, and the copy in TCRdb shows in-frame clones only, minus some. The sample holds approximately 37,000 clones, around 90% seen once. The sample in question was CD4+ T cells from peripheral blood mononuclear cells, obtained in the third trimester of pregnancy. The source is a female donor in good health, enrolled as a control in a pregnancy study. Each CDR3 is given with its conserved first and last residue. The D gene is left open where the match is weak. Clone size is given for some rows only: seen once, a few or many times, or a class if the clone is expanded.

v_gene	abundance	j_gene	d_gene	CDR3nt	CDR3aa
TRBV6-5	-	TRBJ1-2	-	TGTGCCAGCACAACTGGGACATCAAACTATGGCTACACCTTC	CASTTGTSNYGYTF
TRBV28	-	TRBJ1-1	-	TGTGCCAGCAGTTTCAGGGGAATCGGCACTGAAGCTTTCTTT	CASSFRGIGTEAFF
TRBV18	once	TRBJ2-5	-	TGTGCCAGCTCACCATATCAGTCCAGTACGGAGACCCAGTACTTC	CASSPYQSSTETQYF
TRBV5-1	-	TRBJ1-1	TRBD1	TGCGCCAGCAGCTCTCGGCTGGGACAGGACATAAATGAAGCTTTCTTT	CASSSRLGQDINEAFF
TRBV7-9	-	TRBJ2-3	-	TGTGCCAGCATCTATCAGGCGATAGATACGCAGTATTTT	CASIYQAIDTQYF
TRBV5-6	-	TRBJ1-2	-	TGTGCCAGCAGCTTGTTTGAGAGTGGCTACACCTTC	CASSLFESGYTF
TRBV7-9	-	TRBJ2-3	TRBD2	TGTGCCAACGGGCGGGGGGCCTCGGATACGCAGTATTTT	CANGRGASDTQYF
TRBV7-9	-	TRBJ2-3	TRBD1	TGTGCCAGCAGCCGCGGACAGGACACAGATACGCAGTATTTT	CASSRGQDTDTQYF
TRBV29-1	-	TRBJ2-3	-	TGCAGCGTTCATCGGACAGCGGCAGATACGCAGTATTTT	CSVHRTAADTQYF
TRBV7-9	-	TRBJ1-1	-	TGTGCCAGCAGCCCACCATGGGGGAGGGGCGCACGGAACACTGAAGCTTTCTTT	CASSPPWGRGARNTEAFF
TRBV27	-	TRBJ2-5	TRBD1	TGTGCCAGCAGTTTCTCTCGGCGGGGACAGGGTTTAGAGACCCAGTACTTC	CASSFSRRGQGLETQYF
TRBV5-6	once	TRBJ2-3	TRBD2	TGTGCCAGCAGCAACAGACTAGCGGTGTCAGATACGCAGTATTTT	CASSNRLAVSDTQYF
TRBV9	-	TRBJ2-5	-	TGTGCCAGCAGCGTAAGAGAAGTCCAAGAGACCCAGTACTTC	CASSVREVQETQYF
TRBV4-1	-	TRBJ2-1	-	TGCGCCAGCGCCAAATCTGGAGGATTGGGTGAGCAGTTCTTC	CASAKSGGLGEQFF
TRBV19	few	TRBJ1-5	-	TGTGCCACCTCCCGGGGGGGTTACAATCAGCCCCAGCATTTT	CATSRGGYNQPQHF
TRBV20-1	-	TRBJ2-5	-	TGCAGTGCTGGCGGAGAGACCCAGTACTTC	CSAGGETQYF
TRBV6-5	-	TRBJ2-7	-	TGTGCCAGCAGCCTGGGACACCTCCAGTACTTC	CASSLGHLQYF
TRBV27	-	TRBJ2-3	TRBD2	TGTGCCAGCAGTTCCGGGACTAGCGGGAGGGTAGATACGCAGTATTTT	CASSSGTSGRVDTQYF
TRBV2	-	TRBJ2-1	-	TGTGCCAGCACCGCAAGTCTAGTTTTCGTCAATGAGCAGTTCTTC	CASTASLVFVNEQFF
TRBV5-1	-	TRBJ1-1	TRBD1	TGCGCCAGCAGCTTGGGGGACAGGGCCCGCACTGAAGCTTTCTTT	CASSLGDRARTEAFF
TRBV19	-	TRBJ1-4	-	TGTGCCAGTACTGGTTCCACCCGGGGTGAAAAACTGTTTTTT	CASTGSTRGEKLFF
TRBV18	-	TRBJ1-2	TRBD1	TGTGCCAGCTCACCCTCGGGACAGGGAAACGGCTACACCTTC	CASSPSGQGNGYTF
TRBV5-1	-	TRBJ2-2	TRBD1	TGCGCCAGCAGCACCGGGACAGGAACCCGGAGGGAGCTGTTTTTT	CASSTGTGTRRELFF
TRBV5-1	-	TRBJ2-7	-	TGCGCCAGCAACAGTATAGGACCGGGAGAGCAGTACTTC	CASNSIGPGEQYF
TRBV10-3	-	TRBJ2-2	-	TGTGCCATCAGTGAGTCGGGGCAGAGCGGGGAGCTGTTTTTT	CAISESGQSGELFF
TRBV13	-	TRBJ1-1	TRBD1	TGTGCCAGCAGCACCCGGGGGGGGAGACAGGGTGGGTTGAACACTGAAGCTTTCTTT	CASSTRGGRQGGLNTEAFF
TRBV30	-	TRBJ1-1	-	TGTGCCTGGAGGAGGACTGGCAGGCCATGGACTGAAGCTTTCTTT	CAWRRTGRPWTEAFF
TRBV29-1	-	TRBJ1-4	TRBD1	TGCAGCGTTCAGGGACAGGGGCTTGGTGAAAAACTGTTTTTT	CSVQGQGLGEKLFF
TRBV2	-	TRBJ1-1	-	TGTGCCAGCAGTGCGGAGGGACCGAACACTGAAGCTTTCTTT	CASSAEGPNTEAFF